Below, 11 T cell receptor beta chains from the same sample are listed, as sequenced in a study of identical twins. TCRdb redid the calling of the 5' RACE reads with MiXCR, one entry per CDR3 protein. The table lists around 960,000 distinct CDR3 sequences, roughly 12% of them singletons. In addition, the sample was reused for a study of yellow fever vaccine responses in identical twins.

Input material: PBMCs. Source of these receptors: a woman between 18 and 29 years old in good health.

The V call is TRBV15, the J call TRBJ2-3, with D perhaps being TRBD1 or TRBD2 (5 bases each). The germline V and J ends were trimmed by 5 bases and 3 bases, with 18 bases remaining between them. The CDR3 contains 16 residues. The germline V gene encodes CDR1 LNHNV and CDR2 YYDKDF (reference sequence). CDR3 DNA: TGTGCCACCAGCCCACGTCTGGGGGTGAGGACAGATACGCAGTATTTT. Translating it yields CATSPRLGVRTDTQYF.

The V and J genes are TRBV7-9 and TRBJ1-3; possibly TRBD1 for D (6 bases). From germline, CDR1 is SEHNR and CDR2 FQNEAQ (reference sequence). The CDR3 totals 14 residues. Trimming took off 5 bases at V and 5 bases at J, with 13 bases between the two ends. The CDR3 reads CASSREGVRNTIYF. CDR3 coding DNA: TGTGCCAGCAGCCGCGAGGGGGTACGAAACACCATATATTTT.

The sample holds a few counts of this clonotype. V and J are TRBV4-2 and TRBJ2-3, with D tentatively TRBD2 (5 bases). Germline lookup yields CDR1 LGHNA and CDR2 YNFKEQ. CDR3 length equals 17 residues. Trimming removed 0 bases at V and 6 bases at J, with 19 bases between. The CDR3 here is CASSQETTVLSTDTQYF. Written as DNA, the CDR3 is TGTGCCAGCAGCCAAGAGACTACTGTTCTGAGTACCGATACGCAGTATTTT.

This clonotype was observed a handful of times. The CDR3 region has the DNA TGTGCCAGCAGTCGGCCGTACTATGGCTACACCTTC. Translating gives CASSRPYYGYTF. The chain employs TRBV12-3 or TRBV12-4 and TRBJ1-2; no clear D. Trimming stripped 5 bases from V and 3 bases from J, with 7 bases between. CDR3 length: 12 amino acids.

The CDR3 coding sequence is TGCAGTGCCAGACTAGCGGGGGATCGAGAGCAGTACGTC. Translating gives CSARLAGDREQYV. The V and J genes are TRBV20-1 and TRBJ2-7; 12 bases match TRBD2. Trimming took 6 bases from V and 7 from J; bases not matched to a gene: 7. The CDR3 sequence is 13 residues long. From germline, CDR1 is DFQATT and CDR2 SNEGSKA (reference sequence).

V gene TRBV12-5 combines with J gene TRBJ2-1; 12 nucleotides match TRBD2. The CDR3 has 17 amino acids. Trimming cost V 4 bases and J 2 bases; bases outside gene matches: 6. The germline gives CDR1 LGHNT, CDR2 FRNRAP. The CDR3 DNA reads TGTGCTAGTGGTTCCGACCTAGCGGGAGGGACCTACAATGAGCAGTTCTTC. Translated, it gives CASGSDLAGGTYNEQFF.

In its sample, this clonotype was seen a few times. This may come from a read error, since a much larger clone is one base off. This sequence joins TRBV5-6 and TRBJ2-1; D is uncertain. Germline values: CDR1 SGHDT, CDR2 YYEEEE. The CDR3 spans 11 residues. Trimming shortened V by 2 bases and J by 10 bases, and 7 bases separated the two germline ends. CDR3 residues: CASSLWEEQFF. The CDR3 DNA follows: TGTGCCAGCAGCTTATGGGAAGAGCAGTTCTTC.

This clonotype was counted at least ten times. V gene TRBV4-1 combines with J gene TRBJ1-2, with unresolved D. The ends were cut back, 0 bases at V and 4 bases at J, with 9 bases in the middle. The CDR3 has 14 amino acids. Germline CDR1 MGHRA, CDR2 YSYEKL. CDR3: CASSQERGGYGYTF. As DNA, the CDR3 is TGCGCCAGCAGCCAAGAACGGGGAGGCTATGGCTACACCTTC.

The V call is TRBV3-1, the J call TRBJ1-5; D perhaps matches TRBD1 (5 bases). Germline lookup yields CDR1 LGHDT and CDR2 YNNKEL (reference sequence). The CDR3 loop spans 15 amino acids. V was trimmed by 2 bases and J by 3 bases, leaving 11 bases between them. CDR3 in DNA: TGTGCCAGCAGCCAACGGATGGGGACCAATCAGCCCCAGCATTTT. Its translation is CASSQRMGTNQPQHF. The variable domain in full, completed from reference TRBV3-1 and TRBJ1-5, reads DTAVSQTPKYLVTQMGNDKSIKCEQNLGHDTMYWYKQDSKKFLKIMFSYNNKELIINETVPNRFSPKSPDKAHLNLHINSLELGDSAVYFCASSQRMGTNQPQHFGDGTRLSIL.

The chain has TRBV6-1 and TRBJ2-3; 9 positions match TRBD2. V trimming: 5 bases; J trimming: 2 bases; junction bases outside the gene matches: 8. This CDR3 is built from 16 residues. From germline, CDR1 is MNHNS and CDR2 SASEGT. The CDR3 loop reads CASSPRAGGFTDTQYF. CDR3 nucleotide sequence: TGTGCCAGCAGTCCACGAGCGGGGGGATTCACAGATACGCAGTATTTT.

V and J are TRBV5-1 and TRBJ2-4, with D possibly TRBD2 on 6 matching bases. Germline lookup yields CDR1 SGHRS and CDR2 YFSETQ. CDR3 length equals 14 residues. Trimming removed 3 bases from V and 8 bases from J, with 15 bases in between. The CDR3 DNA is TGCGCCAGCAGCTCACACCGGGAGCTGGACATTCAGTACTTC. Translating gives CASSSHRELDIQYF. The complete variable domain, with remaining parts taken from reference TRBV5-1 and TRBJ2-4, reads KAGVTQTPRYLIKTRGQQVTLSCSPISGHRSVSWYQQTPGQGLQFLFEYFSETQRNKGNFPGRFSGRQFSNSRSEMNVSTLELGDSALYLCASSSHRELDIQYFGAGTRLSVL.